This T cell receptor beta chain was recorded in a study of CD8 T cells in ankylosing spondylitis. Findings and limits, study-wide: Clones that were linked to disease were CD8+ and were relatively rare in peripheral blood. Apparently characteristic of ankylosing spondylitis blood was a TCR beta motif (fewer than ten highly homologous variants). There were earlier reports of some motif variants in reactive arthritis synovial fluid and blood.

Making the TCR beta libraries involved quantitative 5'-RACE with molecular barcodes. TCRdb re-called the 5' RACE reads with MiXCR, one entry per CDR3 protein. The profile covers 300,000 to 350,000 distinct CDR3 sequences, with about 20% appearing a single time and 3.5% taken by the ten largest. Per the germline V gene, CDR1 is MGHRA and CDR2 is YSYEKL. The CDR3 has 15 amino acids. In the case of this clonotype: Its target is not known. One end of the junction varies from germline; a read error may be responsible.

Material: blood, either unsorted or a sorted T cell fraction (not recorded which). The receptor was isolated from a female donor with ankylosing spondylitis or in good health (not recorded which). This chain connects TRBV4-1 to TRBJ1-5; D is undetermined. CDR3 DNA: TGCGCCAGCAGCCAAGATCAGAATAGCAATCAGACCCAGCATTTT. Amino acid sequence: CASSQDQNSNQTQHF.